Following are 20 T cell receptor beta chains from one sample sequenced in a study of shared clonotypes between healthy human individuals. Using immunoSEQ multiplex PCR, the repertoire was profiled, and TCRdb retains in-frame clones only, with some absent. The sample holds over 400,000 clones, about 84% seen once. Sequenced sample: PBMCs. The receptors shown here come from a woman between 35 and 50 years old in good health. Some clones in this sample may be carry-over from other donors' samples.

The V gene is TRBV5-1, the J gene TRBJ2-7; 7 bases agree with TRBD1. J gave up 2 bases and V 0 bases, and 2 bases lay outside the gene matches. Germline V CDR1 and CDR2: SGHRS, YFSETQ. This CDR3 region has 14 residues. The CDR3 DNA is TGCGCCAGCAGCTTGGAAGACAGGGCCTACGAGCAGTACTTC. Protein sequence: CASSLEDRAYEQYF.

V and J are TRBV28 and TRBJ1-3; D call uncertain. The CDR3 contains 13 residues. Trimming pared 6 bases from V and 5 bases from J, leaving 11 bases between. CDR1 is MDHEN and CDR2 is SYDVKM in the germline V gene. CDR3 loop: CASSPNGRNTIYF. CDR3 bases: TGTGCCAGCAGCCCCAACGGACGAAACACCATATATTTT. Looking up the rest from reference TRBV28 and TRBJ1-3 gives the full variable domain: DVKVTQSSRYLVKRTGEKVFLECVQDMDHENMFWYRQDPGLGLRLIYFSYDVKMKEKGDIPEGYSVSREKKERFSLILESASTNQTSMYLCASSPNGRNTIYFGEGSWLTVV.

This clone was detected many times. This chain joins TRBV7-2 and TRBJ2-7; D not certain. Germline V gene sequence: CDR1 SGHTA, CDR2 FQGNSA. This CDR3 has 14 residues. V was trimmed by 5 bases and J by 4 bases, leaving 15 bases between them. CDR3 DNA sequence: TGTGCCAGCAGCCGCCCTTTTTTGGGGTACGAGCAGTACTTC. Its translation: CASSRPFLGYEQYF.

The V gene is TRBV28, the J gene TRBJ1-1; 7 positions match TRBD1. Per the germline V gene, CDR1 is MDHEN and CDR2 is SYDVKM. There are 12 residues in the CDR3. The V gene end was trimmed by 6 bases and the J gene end by 7 bases; junction bases not matched to a gene: 5. CDR3 DNA: TGTGCCAGCAGCTCGACAGGGTTTGAAGCTTTCTTT. Its translation: CASSSTGFEAFF. The entire variable domain, with the rest obtained from reference TRBV28 and TRBJ1-1, is as follows: DVKVTQSSRYLVKRTGEKVFLECVQDMDHENMFWYRQDPGLGLRLIYFSYDVKMKEKGDIPEGYSVSREKKERFSLILESASTNQTSMYLCASSSTGFEAFFGQGTRLTVV.

The chain carries TRBV5-4 and TRBJ2-1; 11 nucleotides agree with TRBD2. V lost 0 bases to trimming and J lost 5 bases; unmatched junction nucleotides: 4. This CDR3 has 16 residues. Per germline, CDR1 SGHNT and CDR2 YYREEE (reference sequence). The CDR3 DNA sequence: TGTGCCAGCAGCTTGGGGTTGGGACTAGCGGACAATGAGCAGTTCTTC. Its translation is CASSLGLGLADNEQFF. Based on the CDR3 plus reference TRBV5-4 and TRBJ2-1, the full variable domain is ETGVTQSPTHLIKTRGQQVTLRCSSQSGHNTVSWYQQALGQGPQFIFQYYREEENGRGNFPPRFSGLQFPNYSSELNVNALELDDSALYLCASSLGLGLADNEQFFGPGTRLTVL.

This clone was seen at least ten times. The rearrangement uses TRBV11-2 and TRBJ1-1; D is unclear. Trimming removed 0 bases from V and 1 base from J, with 6 bases in between. The CDR3 extends over 14 amino acids. Germline CDR1 reads SGHAT; CDR2 reads FQNNGV. For the CDR3, the DNA is TGTGCCAGCAGCTTAGATGGCCCGAACACTGAAGCTTTCTTT. Translated: CASSLDGPNTEAFF.

CDR3 residues: CASSLGVVGSEQFF. Here the CDR3 DNA reads TGTGCCAGCAGCTTAGGTGTAGTCGGTAGTGAGCAGTTCTTC. The chain has TRBV7-7 and TRBJ2-1, with D unclear. This CDR3 spans 14 amino acids. Trimming took 1 base from V and 9 from J, leaving 13 bases between them. CDR1 and CDR2 from the germline V gene are SSHAT and FNYEAQ (reference sequence).

This clone was recorded a few times. The rearrangement uses TRBV19 and TRBJ1-5; D perhaps matches TRBD1 (6 bases). The germline V gene encodes CDR1 LNHDA and CDR2 SQIVND (reference sequence). This CDR3 region has 14 residues. Trimming took off 5 bases at V and 2 bases at J, with 10 bases between the two ends. The CDR3 DNA sequence: TGTGCCAGTAGTCCCGACAGGCGCAATCAGCCCCAGCATTTT. It is translated as CASSPDRRNQPQHF.

This chain uses TRBV9 with TRBJ2-3; D unclear. This CDR3 is 15 amino acids long. V lost 0 bases to trimming and J lost 0 bases, with 8 bases between them. Per the germline V gene, CDR1 is SGDLS and CDR2 is YYNGEE. The CDR3 nucleotides read TGTGCCAGCAGCGTAGCGGGCCTAAGCACAGATACGCAGTATTTT. It codes for CASSVAGLSTDTQYF. The full variable domain, with the rest looked up from reference TRBV9 and TRBJ2-3, is DSGVTQTPKHLITATGQRVTLRCSPRSGDLSVYWYQQSLDQGLQFLIQYYNGEERAKGNILERFSAQQFPDLHSELNLSSLELGDSALYFCASSVAGLSTDTQYFGPGTRLTVL.

The chain uses TRBV2 and TRBJ2-1; TRBD1 agrees at 8 bases. The CDR3 has 14 amino acids. J lost 8 bases, V lost 5 bases, and 8 bases had no gene match. Germline values: CDR1 SNHLY, CDR2 FYNNEI. The CDR3 DNA sequence: TGTGCCAGCAGTCCTCGGACAGGGAATGATGAGCAGTTCTTC. Protein product: CASSPRTGNDEQFF.

The chain uses TRBV5-6 and TRBJ2-1; D not certain. Trimming left V 2 bases short and J 0 bases short, with 9 bases between. Germline CDR1 SGHDT, CDR2 YYEEEE. CDR3 length equals 15 residues. The CDR3 loop reads CASSFGVNSYNEQFF. DNA for the CDR3: TGTGCCAGCAGCTTCGGCGTAAACTCCTACAATGAGCAGTTCTTC.

A remark on this clone: Other DNA sequences in the sample encode the same CDR3. The chain recombines TRBV30 with TRBJ2-7, with TRBD1 identical over 9 bases. V shed 5 bases and J 4 bases; nucleotides not matched to a gene: 3. The CDR3 spans 12 residues. From germline, CDR1 is GTSNPN and CDR2 SVGIG (reference sequence). The CDR3 bases are TGTGCCTGGGACAGGGGGAGTTACGAGCAGTACTTC. Its protein product is CAWDRGSYEQYF.

The gene calls are TRBV4-1 and TRBJ1-2; 7 bases map to TRBD1. Losses at the gene ends were 9 bases for V and 4 bases for J; bases not matched to a gene: 11. Germline V gene data show CDR1 as MGHRA and CDR2 as YSYEKL. The CDR3 totals 14 residues. CDR3 in DNA: TGCGCCAGTAGACTTCCGGGACAGAGCTATGGCTACACCTTC. Protein product: CASRLPGQSYGYTF.

Ten or more counts support this clone. This same CDR3 is encoded by further DNA sequences in the sample. The gene calls are TRBV6-5 and TRBJ2-7; D unresolved. Germline CDR1 reads MNHEY; CDR2 reads SVGAGI. This CDR3 is built from 15 residues. V lost 2 bases and J lost 0, with 11 bases in between. The CDR3 DNA reads as TGTGCCAGCAGTTACCAACCGGATAGCTCCTACGAGCAGTACTTC. Its protein is CASSYQPDSSYEQYF.

This chain links TRBV6-1 with TRBJ1-5, with D tentatively TRBD1 (5 bases). The CDR3 extends over 18 amino acids. V was cut by 3 bases and J by 0 bases, with 18 bases left in between. Germline V lookup: CDR1 MNHNS, CDR2 SASEGT. The CDR3 DNA reads as TGTGCCAGCAGTGACGGGGTCCAGGGCGCTTATAGCAATCAGCCCCAGCATTTT. Protein: CASSDGVQGAYSNQPQHF.

For this clone: A far bigger clonotype differs at one base, so this is likely a read error. The chain couples TRBV29-1 to TRBJ2-3; TRBD2 matches at 12 bases. This CDR3 has 11 amino acids. CDR1 and CDR2 (germline): SQVTM, ANQGSEA. Here the CDR3 reads CSAGRTSGTRF. CDR3 DNA: TGCAGCGCTGGTAGGACTAGCGGGACTCGTTTT.

CDR3 amino acids: CASSLDTMNTEAFF. The DNA of the CDR3 is TGCGCCAGCAGCTTGGACACTATGAACACTGAAGCTTTCTTT. This chain connects TRBV5-1 to TRBJ1-1; D is undetermined. CDR1 is SGHRS and CDR2 is YFSETQ in the germline V gene. The CDR3 length is 14 residues. The ends were cut back, 0 bases at V and 0 bases at J, with 6 bases in the middle.

This chain links TRBV5-6 with TRBJ2-3; D gene ambiguous. CDR1 is SGHDT and CDR2 is YYEEEE in the germline V gene. The CDR3 has 14 amino acids. V lost 4 bases and J lost 6, with 15 bases in between. Written as DNA, the CDR3 is TGTGCCAGCAGCCGAACTCCGCGCCTGGATACGCAGTATTTT. It codes for CASSRTPRLDTQYF.

In regard to this clone: Other nucleotide sequences in the sample specify the same CDR3. V is TRBV28 and J is TRBJ2-2, with 11 bases identical to TRBD2. V lost 4 bases to trimming and J lost 0 bases; unmatched junction nucleotides: 1. This CDR3 has 16 residues. CDR1 is MDHEN and CDR2 is SYDVKM in the germline V gene. The CDR3 sequence: CASSWGLAANTGELFF. In DNA form, the CDR3 reads TGTGCCAGCAGTTGGGGACTAGCGGCGAACACCGGGGAGCTGTTTTTT.

Note on this clone: A far larger clone is a single base away, which makes a read error likely. Without the conserved terminal phenylalanine or tryptophan, this CDR3 likely stems from a read error. J is TRBJ1-2 and V is TRBV30; maybe TRBD1 (5 bases). Trimming shortened V by 1 base and J by 7 bases, and 10 bases separated the two germline ends. The CDR3 runs to 12 residues. Germline V CDR1 and CDR2: GTSNPN, SVGIG (reference sequence). The DNA for the CDR3 is TGTGCCTGGAGTGAACAGGCCGGTGGCTACACCTTA. Protein sequence: CAWSEQAGGYTL.